These 7 T cell receptor beta chains share one sample of origin, sequenced in a study of cytomegalovirus exposure and HLA in healthy donors. Assay: immunoSEQ multiplex PCR; the TCRdb copy retains only in-frame clones and omits some. This sample has about 310,000 clones, with around 90% found just once. Sequencing was done on a sample of PBMCs. The receptors originated from a man under 40 in good health and CMV-seronegative.

In nucleotides, the CDR3 is TGTGCCAGCAGCTTGGTCACTTTGGGACAGCGCTTGAACACCGGGGAGCTGTTTTTT. Translating it yields CASSLVTLGQRLNTGELFF. The chain recombines TRBV11-2 with TRBJ2-2; TRBD1 agrees at 7 bases. Germline V lookup: CDR1 SGHAT, CDR2 FQNNGV. The CDR3 consists of 19 residues. The V and J ends lost 3 bases and 1 base, in that order; junction bases with no gene match: 14.

This clone has only one observation. The chain links TRBV29-1 to TRBJ2-5; perhaps TRBD2 as D (6 bases). Germline-derived CDR1 and CDR2 are SQVTM and ANQGSEA. Between the trimmed V and J ends, which lost 4 bases and 4 bases, there was a span of 10 bases. The CDR3 runs to 12 residues. CDR3 sequence reads: CSVGISGETQYF. The CDR3 DNA follows: TGCAGCGTTGGTATTAGCGGAGAGACCCAGTACTTC.

J is TRBJ1-1 and V is TRBV13; D unresolved. The CDR3 totals 14 residues. The V end lost 5 bases, the J end lost 1 base, and 11 bases lay between the germline ends. Germline loops: CDR1 PRHDT, CDR2 FYEKMQ (reference sequence). The CDR3 DNA reads as TGTGCCAGCAGCACCGGGTACCAGAACACTGAAGCTTTCTTT. It is translated as CASSTGYQNTEAFF.

The rearrangement links TRBV18 to TRBJ2-3; 14 bases line up with TRBD2. The CDR3 is 17 amino acids. CDR1 is KGHSH and CDR2 is LQKENI in the germline V gene. The J segment lost 5 bases and the V segment lost 4 bases, leaving 8 bases of the junction unmatched. The CDR3 DNA reads TGTGCCAGCTCACGCTCGACTAGCGGGGGGGCAGGAGATACGCAGTATTTT. Its protein product is CASSRSTSGGAGDTQYF.

V gene TRBV5-1 combines with J gene TRBJ2-3; 12 positions agree with TRBD2. The CDR3 is 16 amino acids. Germline V gene data show CDR1 as SGHRS and CDR2 as YFSETQ. The V and J ends lost 4 bases and 4 bases, in that order; junction bases with no gene match: 7. CDR3 residues: CASSPTSGGGADTQYF. CDR3 nucleotides: TGCGCCAGCAGCCCGACTAGCGGGGGAGGAGCAGATACGCAGTATTTT.

The genes are TRBV4-1 and TRBJ2-1; 11 bases line up with TRBD2. After removal of 1 base from V and 2 bases from J, the junction contained 1 base not matched to a gene. In germline, CDR1 is MGHRA, CDR2 YSYEKL. The CDR3 totals 16 residues. CDR3 amino acids: CASSQVAGGPYNEQFF. CDR3 bases: TGCGCCAGCAGCCAAGTAGCGGGGGGGCCCTACAATGAGCAGTTCTTC.

V and J are TRBV2 and TRBJ2-5; D is perhaps TRBD2 (6 bases). Germline V gene data show CDR1 as SNHLY and CDR2 as FYNNEI. The V and J ends lost 8 bases and 2 bases respectively, with 12 bases between them. CDR3 length: 13 amino acids. The CDR3 nucleotides are TGTGCCAGCCATGCCCGGGGGCAAGAGACCCAGTACTTC. This gives the protein CASHARGQETQYF.